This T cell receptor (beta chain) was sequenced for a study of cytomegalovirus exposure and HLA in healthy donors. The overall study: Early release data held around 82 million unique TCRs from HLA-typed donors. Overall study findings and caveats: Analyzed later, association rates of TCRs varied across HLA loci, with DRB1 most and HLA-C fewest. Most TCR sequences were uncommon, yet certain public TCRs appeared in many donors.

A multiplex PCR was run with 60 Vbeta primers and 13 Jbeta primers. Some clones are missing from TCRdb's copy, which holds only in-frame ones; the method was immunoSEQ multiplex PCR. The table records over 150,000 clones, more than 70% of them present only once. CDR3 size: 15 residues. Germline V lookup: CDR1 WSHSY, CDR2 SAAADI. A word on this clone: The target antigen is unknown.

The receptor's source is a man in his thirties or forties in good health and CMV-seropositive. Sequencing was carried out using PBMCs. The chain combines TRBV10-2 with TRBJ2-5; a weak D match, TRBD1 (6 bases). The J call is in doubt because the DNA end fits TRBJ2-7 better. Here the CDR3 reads CASSELAGVAYEQYF. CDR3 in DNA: TGCGCCAGCAGTGAGTTGGCAGGGGTCGCCTACGAGCAGTACTTC.